These 2 T cell receptor beta chains originate from one sample sequenced in a study of blood T cell repertoires in COVID-19. Generated by immunoSEQ multiplex PCR, the TCRdb table keeps only in-frame clones and is missing some. The sample has about 200,000 clones; 80% to 85% are singletons. Material: peripheral blood. The receptors shown here come from a woman aged 80 or over with COVID-19, enrolled during active disease.

The chain joins TRBV7-9 to TRBJ2-3; 9 bases map to TRBD2. This CDR3 region has 18 residues. V gave up 4 bases and J gave up 4 bases; unmatched junction bases: 15. Germline assignment: CDR1 SEHNR and CDR2 FQNEAQ (reference sequence). The CDR3 loop reads CASSSGYLAGIESDTQYF. The CDR3 DNA is TGTGCCAGCAGCTCTGGGTACCTAGCGGGAATCGAATCAGATACGCAGTATTTT.

The chain carries TRBV6-1 and TRBJ1-2; 8 bases line up with TRBD1. Germline V CDR1 and CDR2: MNHNS, SASEGT. After removal of 2 bases from V and 8 bases from J, the junction contained 4 bases not matched to a gene. The length of the CDR3 is 13 residues. The CDR3 DNA reads as TGTGCCAGCAGTGAACTGACAGGGGAAGGCTACACCTTC. Protein product: CASSELTGEGYTF.